This T cell receptor (beta chain) emerged from a study of shared clonotypes between healthy human individuals. Study-wide results and limits: Clonotype sharing among the donors was expected to vary with sequencing depth.

Genomic DNA per cell subset filled all wells of several immunoSEQ plates. PCR replicates from unsorted PBMC used 250 to 300 ng DNA, and this amount was roughly 32,000 T cell genomes. Only in-frame clones appear in the TCRdb table, and some are missing; sequencing was by immunoSEQ multiplex PCR. The sample records roughly 450,000 clones, less than 85% being singletons. For genomic DNA, unsorted samples relied on tens of millions of PBMCs. This clone was seen a handful of times. Its cognate antigen is unknown. CDR1 is GTSNPN, CDR2 SVGIG, per germline (reference sequence). V lost 2 bases and J lost 5, with 9 bases in between. The CDR3 sequence is 12 residues long.

Material for sequencing was PBMCs. The chain recombines TRBV30 with TRBJ2-5; tentatively, D is TRBD1 or TRBD2 (5 bases each). This receptor was taken from a woman in her forties in good health. Some clones in this sample may be carry-over from other donors' samples. DNA for the CDR3: TGTGCCTGGAGTTGGGGCGGGGAGACCCAGTACTTC. As protein: CAWSWGGETQYF.